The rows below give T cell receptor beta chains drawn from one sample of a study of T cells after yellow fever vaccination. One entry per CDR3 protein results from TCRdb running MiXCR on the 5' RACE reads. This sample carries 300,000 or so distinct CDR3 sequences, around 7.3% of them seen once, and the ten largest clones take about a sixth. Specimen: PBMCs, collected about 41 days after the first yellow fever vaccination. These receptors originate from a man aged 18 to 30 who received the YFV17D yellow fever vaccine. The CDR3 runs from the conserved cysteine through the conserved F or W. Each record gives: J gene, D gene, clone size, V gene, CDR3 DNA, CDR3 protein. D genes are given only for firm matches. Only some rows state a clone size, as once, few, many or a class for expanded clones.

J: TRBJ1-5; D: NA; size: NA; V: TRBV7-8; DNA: TGTGCCAGCAGCTTAGGTCCAGGGGTGGGCCGCAATCAGCCCCAGCATTTT; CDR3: CASSLGPGVGRNQPQHF
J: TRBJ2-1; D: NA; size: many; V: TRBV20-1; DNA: TGCAGTGCTCGCCGCCGGCAGGGGGGGTCCAATGAGCAGTTCTTC; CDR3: CSARRRQGGSNEQFF
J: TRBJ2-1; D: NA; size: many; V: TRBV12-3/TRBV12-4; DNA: TGTGCCAGCAGGGGAGGAGGGTACAATGAGCAGTTCTTC; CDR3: CASRGGGYNEQFF
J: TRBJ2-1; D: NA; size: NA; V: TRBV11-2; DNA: TGTGCCAGCAGCTTAGAGTTCCTCAATGAGCAGTTCTTC; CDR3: CASSLEFLNEQFF
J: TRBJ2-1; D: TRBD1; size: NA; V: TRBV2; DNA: TGTGCCAGCACCCGGGACAGCGTCAATGAGCAGTTCTTC; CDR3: CASTRDSVNEQFF
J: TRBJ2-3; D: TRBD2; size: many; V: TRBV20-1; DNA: TGCAGTCCCTCCTCTAGCGGGGGGTGGGCAGATACGCAGTATTTT; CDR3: CSPSSSGGWADTQYF
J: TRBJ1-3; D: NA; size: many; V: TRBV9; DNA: TGTGCCAGCAAGGGAGTTGGAAACACCATATATTTT; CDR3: CASKGVGNTIYF
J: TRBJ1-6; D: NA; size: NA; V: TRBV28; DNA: TGTGCCAGCCACGACAGGCGCGATTCACCCCTCCACTTT; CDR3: CASHDRRDSPLHF
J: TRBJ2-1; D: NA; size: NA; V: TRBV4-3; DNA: TGCGCCAGCAGCCAAGTGTCTTCCGGGCCCGAATCCCTATACAATGAGCAGTTCTTC; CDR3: CASSQVSSGPESLYNEQFF
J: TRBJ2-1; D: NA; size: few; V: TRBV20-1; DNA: TGCAGTGCCTCGTCCAATGAGCAGTTCTTC; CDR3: CSASSNEQFF
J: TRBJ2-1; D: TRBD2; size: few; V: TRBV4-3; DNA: TGCGCCAGCAGCCAAGGGAGCGGGGGGGCGGATGAGCAGTTCTTC; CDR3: CASSQGSGGADEQFF
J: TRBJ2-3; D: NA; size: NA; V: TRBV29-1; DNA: TGCAGCGTTCGTACACGGAGCTCCGCCATCTTGGGCACAGATACGCAGTATTTT; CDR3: CSVRTRSSAILGTDTQYF
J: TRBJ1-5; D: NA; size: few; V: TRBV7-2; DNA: TGTGCCAGCAGCCAAAACCAGGATCAGCCCCAGCATTTT; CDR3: CASSQNQDQPQHF
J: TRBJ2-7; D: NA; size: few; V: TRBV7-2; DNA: TGTGCCAGCAGCTTAGATTACCGTGGCACCCGCTACGAGCAGTACTTC; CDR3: CASSLDYRGTRYEQYF
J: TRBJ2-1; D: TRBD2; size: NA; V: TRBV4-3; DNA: TGCGCCAGCACCCCCCGCGTGGCGGGGGGGCATGAGCAGTTCTTC; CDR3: CASTPRVAGGHEQFF
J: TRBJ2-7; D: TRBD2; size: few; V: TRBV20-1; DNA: TGCAGCGCCTGGGGGGGCGAGCAGTACTTC; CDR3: CSAWGGEQYF
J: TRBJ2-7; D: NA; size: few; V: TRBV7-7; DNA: TGTGCCAGCAGCCCCGAAGGGCTGAGCTCCTACGAGCAGTACTTC; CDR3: CASSPEGLSSYEQYF
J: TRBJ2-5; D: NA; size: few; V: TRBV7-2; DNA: TGTGCCAGCAGCTACACCCCGGGACCCTACCAAGAGACCCAGTACTTC; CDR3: CASSYTPGPYQETQYF
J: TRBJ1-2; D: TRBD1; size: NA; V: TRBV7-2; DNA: TGTGCCAGCAGCACACGACAGGGGATCAGCTATGGCTACACCTTC; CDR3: CASSTRQGISYGYTF
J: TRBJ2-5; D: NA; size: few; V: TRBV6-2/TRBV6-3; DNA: TGTGCCAGCAGTTACGACCAGCCGGGGACCCAGTACTTC; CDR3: CASSYDQPGTQYF
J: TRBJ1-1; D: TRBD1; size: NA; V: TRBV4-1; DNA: TGCGCCAGCAGCGGACAGGGGGCGAGTGCTGAAGCTTTCTTT; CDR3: CASSGQGASAEAFF
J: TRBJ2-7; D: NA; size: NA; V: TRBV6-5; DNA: TGTGCCAGCAGTTCCCCACTGGCAGACGAGCAGTACTTC; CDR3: CASSSPLADEQYF
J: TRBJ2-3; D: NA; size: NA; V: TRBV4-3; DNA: TGCGCCAGCAGCCAAGACGAATCTAGCACAGATACGCAGTATTTT; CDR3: CASSQDESSTDTQYF
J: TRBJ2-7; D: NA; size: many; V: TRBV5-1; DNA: TGCGCCAGCAGCTTTGTAGTTGTTGGCTCCTACGAGCAGTACTTC; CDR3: CASSFVVVGSYEQYF
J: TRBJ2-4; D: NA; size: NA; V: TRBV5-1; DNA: TGCGCCAGCAGGGCAACAGAAAAAAACATTCAGTACTTC; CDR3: CASRATEKNIQYF
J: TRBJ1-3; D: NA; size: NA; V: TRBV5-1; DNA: TGCGCCAGCAGCTTCGACAGACACCCTGGAAACACCATATATTTT; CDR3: CASSFDRHPGNTIYF
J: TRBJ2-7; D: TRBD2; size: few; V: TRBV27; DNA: TGTGCCAGCAGTTCTGGCGGGGGGGCGGCGGTTGTCGAGCAGTACTTC; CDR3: CASSSGGGAAVVEQYF
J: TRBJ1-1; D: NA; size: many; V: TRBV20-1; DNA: TGCAGTGCTAGTTGGTGGGGGATTAGGAGGAACACTGAAGCTTTCTTT; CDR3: CSASWWGIRRNTEAFF
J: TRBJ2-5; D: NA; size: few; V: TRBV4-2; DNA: TGTGCCAGCAGCCAAGACGGGACAAACCAGTACTTC; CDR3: CASSQDGTNQYF
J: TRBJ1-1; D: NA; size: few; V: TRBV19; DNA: TGTGCCAGTAGTACCACCAACAGGGACCCGAACACTGAAGCTTTCTTT; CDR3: CASSTTNRDPNTEAFF
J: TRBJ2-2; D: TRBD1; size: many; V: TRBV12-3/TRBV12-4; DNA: TGTGCCAGCAGTTCCCTCCCCGGACAGGGGTACGGGGAGCTGTTTTTT; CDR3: CASSSLPGQGYGELFF
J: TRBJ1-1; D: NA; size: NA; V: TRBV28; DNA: TGTGCCAGCAGTTTCCGGACTACCACTGAAGCTTTCTTT; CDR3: CASSFRTTTEAFF
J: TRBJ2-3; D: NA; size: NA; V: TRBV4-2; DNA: TGTGCCAGCAGCCAAGAGATCCGGCCGGGGACCGAAGAAACAGATACGCAGTATTTT; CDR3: CASSQEIRPGTEETDTQYF
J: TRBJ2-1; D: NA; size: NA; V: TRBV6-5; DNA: TGTGCCAGCCCGCCCCGAGCAGGTTGGGTAGTCTTC; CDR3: CASPPRAGWVVF
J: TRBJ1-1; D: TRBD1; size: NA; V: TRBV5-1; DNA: TGCGCCAGCAGACCGGGACAGGGATGGGGGGCTTTCTTT; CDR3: CASRPGQGWGAFF
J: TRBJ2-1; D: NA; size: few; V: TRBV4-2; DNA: TGTGCCAGCAGCCAACCCCGCAGGGGGGCTCATGAGCAGTTCTTC; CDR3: CASSQPRRGAHEQFF
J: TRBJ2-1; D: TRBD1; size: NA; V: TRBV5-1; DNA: TGCGCCAGCAGCTTGGAAACAGGGGGCGACTACAATGAGCAGTTCTTC; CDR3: CASSLETGGDYNEQFF
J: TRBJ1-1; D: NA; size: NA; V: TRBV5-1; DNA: TGCGCCAGCAGCTTGGAAGGGACGGGCACTGAAGCTTTCTTT; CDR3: CASSLEGTGTEAFF
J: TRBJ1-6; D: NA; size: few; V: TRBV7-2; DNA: TGTGCCAGCAGCCGCGACAGGCGCGAGCCCCTCCACTTT; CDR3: CASSRDRREPLHF
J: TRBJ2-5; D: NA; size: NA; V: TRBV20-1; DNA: TGCAGTGCTAGTGCTCGGGAGACCCAGTACTTC; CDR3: CSASARETQYF
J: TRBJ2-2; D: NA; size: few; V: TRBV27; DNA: TGTGCCAGCAGTTTTGCAGGGGGGAGGTCCGGGGAGCTGTTTTTT; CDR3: CASSFAGGRSGELFF
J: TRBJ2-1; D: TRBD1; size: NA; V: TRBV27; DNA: TGTGCCAGCAGTTTCCTCCCGACAGGGTCAAGTGAGCAGTTCTTC; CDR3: CASSFLPTGSSEQFF
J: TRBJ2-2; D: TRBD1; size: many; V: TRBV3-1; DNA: TGTGCCAGCAGCCAAACTATTTCAGGGGGCACGTGGACCGGGGAGCTGTTTTTT; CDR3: CASSQTISGGTWTGELFF
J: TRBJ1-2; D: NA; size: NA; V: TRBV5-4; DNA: TGTGCCAGCAGCTTACCTGCCTATGGCTACACCTTC; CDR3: CASSLPAYGYTF
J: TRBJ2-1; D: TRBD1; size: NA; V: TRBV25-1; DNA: TGTGCCAGCAGTTCTCCGACAGGGGGCAATGAGCAGTTCTTC; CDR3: CASSSPTGGNEQFF
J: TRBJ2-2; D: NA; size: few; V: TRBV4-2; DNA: TGTGCCAGCAGCCAATCTGGGATGGGGTACACCGGGGAGCTGTTTTTT; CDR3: CASSQSGMGYTGELFF
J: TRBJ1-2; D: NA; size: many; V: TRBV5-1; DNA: TGCGCCAGCAGCACCCCTACGTCCGGGCGCGGTGGCTACACCTTC; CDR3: CASSTPTSGRGGYTF
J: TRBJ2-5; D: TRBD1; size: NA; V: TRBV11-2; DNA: TGTGCCAGCAGCTTTAGTAGGGCCGGGACAGATCAAGAGACCCAGTACTTC; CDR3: CASSFSRAGTDQETQYF
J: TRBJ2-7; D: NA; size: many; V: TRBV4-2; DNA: TGTGCCAGCAGCCAAGGCCCAGGGACCTCCGGCAACGAGCAGTACTTC; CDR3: CASSQGPGTSGNEQYF
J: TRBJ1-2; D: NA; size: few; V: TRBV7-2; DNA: TGTGCCAGCAGCAACTACCGGGGGCGGGATGGCTACACCTTC; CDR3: CASSNYRGRDGYTF
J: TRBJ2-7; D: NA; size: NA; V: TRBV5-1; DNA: TGCGCCAGCAGCTCTACCTCCTCCAATACCGAGCAGTACTTC; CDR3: CASSSTSSNTEQYF